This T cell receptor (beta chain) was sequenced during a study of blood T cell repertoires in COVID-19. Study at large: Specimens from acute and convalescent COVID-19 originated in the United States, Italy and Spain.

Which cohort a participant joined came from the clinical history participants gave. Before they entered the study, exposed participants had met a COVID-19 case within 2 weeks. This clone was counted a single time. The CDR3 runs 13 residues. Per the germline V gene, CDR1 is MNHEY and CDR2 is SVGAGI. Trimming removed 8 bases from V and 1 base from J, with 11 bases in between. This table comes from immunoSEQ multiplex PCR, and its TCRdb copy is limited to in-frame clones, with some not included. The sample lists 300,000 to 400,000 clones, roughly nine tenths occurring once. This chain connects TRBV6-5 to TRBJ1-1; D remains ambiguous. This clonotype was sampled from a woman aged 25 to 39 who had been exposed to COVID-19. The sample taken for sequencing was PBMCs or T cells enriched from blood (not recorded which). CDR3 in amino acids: CASRNRGNTEAFF. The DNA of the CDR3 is TGTGCCAGCCGAAATAGAGGGAACACTGAAGCTTTCTTT.